A single sample is the source of the 9 T cell receptor beta chains below, sequenced in a study of CD8+ T cells in alopecia areata. Extraction of RNA preceded its reverse transcription into cDNA, which served as the sequencing template. This table comes from immunoSEQ multiplex PCR, and its TCRdb copy is limited to in-frame clones, with some not included. Here the sample spans over 100,000 clones, roughly 50% being singletons. Source: CD8+ T cells sorted from blood, taken at week 0. The receptor set was obtained from a human donor with alopecia areata.

The chain links TRBV29-1 to TRBJ2-7, with TRBD2 matching over 7 bases. CDR1 is SQVTM, CDR2 ANQGSEA, per germline. CDR3 length equals 15 residues. V was pared by 0 bases and J by 6 bases, with 11 bases of the junction left unmatched. The CDR3 DNA follows: TGCAGCGTTGAAGATGAAACTAGCGTGGGGTTCGAGCAGTACTTC. It is translated as CSVEDETSVGFEQYF.

This chain links TRBV29-1 with TRBJ2-7; 7 bases fit TRBD1. The V gene's germline CDR1 is SQVTM and CDR2 ANQGSEA. The CDR3 length is 12 residues. V gave up 6 bases and J gave up 3 bases; unmatched junction bases: 5. CDR3 sequence (DNA): TGCAGCGTAACAGGGGATTACTACGAGCAGTACTTC. Its protein is CSVTGDYYEQYF.

In its sample, this clone was seen once. The chain carries TRBV18 and TRBJ1-2; possibly TRBD1 for D (5 bases). The CDR3 totals 15 residues. The germline gives CDR1 KGHSH, CDR2 LQKENI. Deletions cut 0 bases from V and 7 bases from J, with 15 bases between. This CDR3 is CASSPPRGEGAGYTF. Written as DNA, the CDR3 is TGTGCCAGCTCACCACCAAGGGGAGAAGGCGCTGGCTACACCTTC.

This clone was counted a few times. The J gene is TRBJ2-1, the V gene TRBV7-8, with 10 bases that match TRBD2. Losses at the gene ends were 8 bases for V and 7 bases for J; bases not matched to a gene: 8. The CDR3 runs 14 residues. Germline CDR1 is SGHVS and CDR2 is FQNEAQ. CDR3 DNA sequence: TGTGCCAGCCGAAGCGGGGGGGCCTTGAATGAGCAGTTCTTC. Translating gives CASRSGGALNEQFF.

This rearrangement joins TRBV27 to TRBJ2-6; TRBD1 agrees at 9 bases. J was trimmed by 0 bases and V by 7 bases; bases with no gene match: 7. This CDR3 has 17 residues. The germline gives CDR1 MNHEY, CDR2 SMNVEV (reference sequence). CDR3 protein: CASTRDRASSGANVLTF. The DNA of the CDR3 is TGTGCCAGCACCAGGGACAGGGCCAGCTCTGGGGCCAACGTCCTGACTTTC.

The chain joins TRBV7-2 to TRBJ2-3; 7 bases map to TRBD1. The V segment lost 3 bases and the J segment 4 bases; nucleotides outside the gene matches: 7. Germline loops: CDR1 SGHTA, CDR2 FQGNSA. The CDR3 sequence is 15 residues long. The chain's CDR3 is CASSFDRVLADTQYF. The CDR3 DNA is TGTGCCAGCAGCTTTGACAGGGTTCTCGCAGATACGCAGTATTTT. Complete variable domain (other parts from reference TRBV7-2 and TRBJ2-3): GAGVSQSPSNKVTEKGKDVELRCDPISGHTALYWYRQSLGQGLEFLIYFQGNSAPDKSGLPSDRFSAERTGGSVSTLTIQRTQQEDSAVYLCASSFDRVLADTQYFGPGTRLTVL.

This rearrangement joins TRBV4-1 to TRBJ1-6, with D tentatively TRBD1 (6 bases). This CDR3 is 15 amino acids long. Trimming pared 0 bases from V and 10 bases from J, leaving 13 bases between. The V gene's germline CDR1 is MGHRA and CDR2 YSYEKL. The CDR3 bases are TGCGCCAGCAGCCAAGATATAGGGACAAGCTCACCCCTCCACTTT. Translating gives CASSQDIGTSSPLHF.

The V call is TRBV6-1, the J call TRBJ2-7; 9 bases align to TRBD1. CDR3 length: 13 amino acids. Germline loops: CDR1 MNHNS, CDR2 SASEGT. V was pared by 6 bases and J by 5 bases, with 5 bases of the junction left unmatched. The CDR3, as DNA: TGTGCCAGCAGCAGACAGGGGGAACACGAGCAGTACTTC. It yields the protein CASSRQGEHEQYF.

The chain uses TRBV5-6 and TRBJ2-7, with D perhaps TRBD1 or TRBD2 (5 bases each). There are 15 residues in the CDR3. Germline CDR1 SGHDT, CDR2 YYEEEE. Trimming took 4 bases from V and 0 from J, leaving 14 bases between them. The CDR3 sequence: CASSGGTGSSYEQYF. The CDR3 DNA reads TGTGCCAGCAGCGGAGGCACAGGTAGCTCCTACGAGCAGTACTTC.